The 12 T cell receptor beta chains below all came from one sample that was sequenced in a study of cytomegalovirus exposure and HLA in healthy donors. The protocol was immunoSEQ multiplex PCR, while the TCRdb copy is restricted to in-frame clones and leaves out a portion. The data show some 98,000 clones, around 90% seen once. Sequences were obtained from PBMCs. The receptors were sampled from a woman aged 30 to 39 in good health and CMV-seronegative.

J is TRBJ2-1 and V is TRBV5-1; TRBD2 matches at 13 bases. CDR3 size: 15 residues. Trimming took 4 bases from V and 7 from J; bases not matched to a gene: 5. Germline V lookup: CDR1 SGHRS, CDR2 YFSETQ. CDR3: CASSQLAGGGNEQFF. The CDR3 region has the DNA TGCGCCAGCAGCCAACTAGCGGGAGGGGGAAATGAGCAGTTCTTC. The full variable domain, completed using reference TRBV5-1 and TRBJ2-1, is KAGVTQTPRYLIKTRGQQVTLSCSPISGHRSVSWYQQTPGQGLQFLFEYFSETQRNKGNFPGRFSGRQFSNSRSEMNVSTLELGDSALYLCASSQLAGGGNEQFFGPGTRLTVL.

In the case of this clone: Different DNA sequences within this sample yield the same CDR3. This chain joins TRBV9 and TRBJ2-7; D is unclear. The germline V gene has CDR1 SGDLS and CDR2 YYNGEE. V was trimmed by 0 bases and J by 3 bases, leaving 10 bases between them. The CDR3 is made up of 14 amino acids. CDR3 region: CASSVATGGYEQYF. For the CDR3, the DNA is TGTGCCAGCAGCGTAGCGACTGGCGGCTACGAGCAGTACTTC.

The V gene is TRBV6-5, the J gene TRBJ2-2, with TRBD2 as a possible D gene (7 bases). Per germline, CDR1 MNHEY and CDR2 SVGAGI. Trimming removed 5 bases from V and 14 bases from J, with 18 bases in between. The CDR3 extends over 13 amino acids. CDR3 loop: CASSGGASRRLFF. DNA of the CDR3: TGTGCCAGCAGTGGGGGGGCGAGTAGACGTCTGTTTTTT.

The J gene is TRBJ1-1, the V gene TRBV5-1; no clear D. Germline lookup yields CDR1 SGHRS and CDR2 YFSETQ. The V end lost 4 bases, the J end lost 0 bases, and 13 bases lay between the germline ends. The CDR3 is made up of 15 amino acids. Written as DNA, the CDR3 is TGCGCCAGCAGCCCAGGAGGACGGTTGAACACTGAAGCTTTCTTT. Its translation is CASSPGGRLNTEAFF.

The chain links TRBV11-2 to TRBJ2-1, with D possibly matching TRBD2 (6 bases). This CDR3 contains 15 residues. Germline lookup yields CDR1 SGHAT and CDR2 FQNNGV. The germline V and J ends were trimmed by 5 bases and 0 bases, with 11 bases remaining between them. The CDR3 DNA follows: TGTGCCAGCAGCCTGGGACTGCCCTCCTACAATGAGCAGTTCTTC. Its translation: CASSLGLPSYNEQFF.

V is TRBV4-1 and J is TRBJ2-7; tentatively, D is TRBD2 (7 bases). The CDR3 contains 15 residues. V lost 1 base to trimming and J lost 2 bases, with 12 bases between them. Germline-derived CDR1 and CDR2 are MGHRA and YSYEKL. For the CDR3, the DNA is TGCGCCAGCAGCCAAGGGGCGGGGGCTCCCTACGAGCAGTACTTC. Residues: CASSQGAGAPYEQYF.

This chain connects TRBV20-1 to TRBJ2-5; D not certain. The CDR3 runs 11 residues. The ends were cut back, 7 bases at V and 4 bases at J, with 10 bases in the middle. Germline-derived CDR1 and CDR2 are DFQATT and SNEGSKA (reference sequence). The CDR3 region has the DNA TGCAGTGTCGCGTCAGGAGAGACCCAGTACTTC. It specifies CSVASGETQYF.

The chain employs TRBV19 and TRBJ2-1; the match to TRBD2 covers 11 bases. The CDR3 is 14 amino acids. V lost 3 bases to trimming and J lost 10 bases; unmatched junction nucleotides: 5. Germline values: CDR1 LNHDA, CDR2 SQIVND (reference sequence). The CDR3 spells CASSIGLAGGEQFF. The CDR3 DNA reads TGTGCCAGTAGTATCGGACTAGCGGGTGGAGAGCAGTTCTTC.

This chain joins TRBV7-6 and TRBJ2-5; 11 nucleotides line up with TRBD1. The V segment lost 4 bases and the J segment 11 bases; nucleotides outside the gene matches: 18. CDR1 SGHVS and CDR2 FNYEAQ come from the germline V gene. CDR3 length equals 17 residues. CDR3: CASSSLPHGQGAQGQYF. The CDR3 bases are TGTGCCAGCAGCTCCTTGCCTCACGGACAGGGGGCCCAAGGGCAGTACTTC.

The chain joins TRBV9 to TRBJ1-1; no firm D call. Germline CDR1 reads SGDLS; CDR2 reads YYNGEE. CDR3 length equals 14 residues. Trimming removed 0 bases from V and 3 bases from J, with 9 bases in between. CDR3 DNA sequence: TGTGCCAGCAGCGTAGGGCAGCGGTACACTGAAGCTTTCTTT. Residues: CASSVGQRYTEAFF.

The CDR3 DNA follows: TGTGCCAGCAGTCCTGGACAGGGGGCGCTAGGCTACACCTTC. This sequence encodes CASSPGQGALGYTF. The gene calls are TRBV6-1 and TRBJ1-2; TRBD1 agrees at 11 bases. V lost 5 bases, J lost 8 bases, and 7 bases stayed unmatched. Germline assignment: CDR1 MNHNS and CDR2 SASEGT. There are 14 residues in the CDR3.

The rearrangement joins TRBV5-1 to TRBJ2-5; a weak D match, TRBD2 (6 bases). CDR1 is SGHRS, CDR2 YFSETQ, per germline. This CDR3 region has 11 residues. V gave up 9 bases and J gave up 4 bases, with 10 bases separating them. CDR3 loop: CATGAGETQYF. CDR3 nucleotide sequence: TGCGCCACGGGAGCCGGAGAGACCCAGTACTTC.